The sequence of this TCR beta chain was determined in a study of blood T cell repertoires in COVID-19. Across the study: Donors in the United States, Italy and Spain gave samples during acute or convalescent COVID-19. Sources were T cells, B-cell-depleted T cells, or PBMCs; the material itself was cDNA or gDNA.

Per the original methods: Quantification of nucleated cells was approximated via reference gene primer amplification. TCRdb's table, derived via immunoSEQ multiplex PCR, lists solely in-frame clones and lacks some. The V and J calls and clone size are taken from that table; D and trimming were inferred from the DNA. This table holds approximately 300,000 clones, roughly 87% found once. This CDR3 spans 14 amino acids. Germline trimming cut 3 bases from V and 1 base from J; bases unmatched to any gene: 2. In germline, CDR1 is SEHNR, CDR2 FQNEAQ (reference sequence). This chain joins TRBV7-9 and TRBJ2-5, with TRBD2 matching 7 bases. Source material: peripheral blood. The TCR comes from a woman in her fifties or sixties who had recovered from COVID-19. In nucleotides, the CDR3 is TGTGCCAGCAGCTTTGGGGGGGGCCAAGAGACCCAGTACTTC. The encoded protein is CASSFGGGQETQYF.